These T cell receptor beta chains were read from a single sample in a study of PD-L1 blockade in urothelial cancer. Sequenced by immunoSEQ multiplex PCR; TCRdb stores in-frame clones only, minus some. Here the sample spans about 43,000 clones, 83% being singletons. Sequencing used PBMCs, obtained around atezolizumab (anti-PD-L1) treatment. Source of these receptors: a man between 60 and 70 years old with urothelial cancer. CDR3s include the opening cysteine and the closing phenylalanine or tryptophan. The order of the fields is J gene, V gene, D gene, clone size, CDR3 protein, CDR3 DNA. The D gene is left open where the match is weak. Size values are once, few and many counts, or a class for expanded clones, and some rows have none.

J: TRBJ2-3; V: TRBV5-6; D: TRBD2; size: .; CDR3: CASSLFTSGGDTQYF; DNA: TGTGCCAGCAGCTTGTTCACTAGCGGGGGAGATACGCAGTATTTT
J: TRBJ2-5; V: TRBV11-2; D: .; size: .; CDR3: CASSLERQETQYF; DNA: TGTGCCAGCAGCTTAGAGAGGCAAGAGACCCAGTACTTC
J: TRBJ2-7; V: TRBV5-1; D: TRBD1; size: .; CDR3: CASSVGTGPIPYEQYF; DNA: TGCGCCAGCAGCGTGGGGACAGGCCCAATCCCCTACGAGCAGTACTTC
J: TRBJ1-5; V: TRBV4-1; D: TRBD1; size: few; CDR3: CASSRDRGRWQPQHF; DNA: TGCGCCAGCAGCCGAGACAGGGGACGGTGGCAGCCCCAGCATTTT
J: TRBJ2-7; V: TRBV5-1; D: TRBD2; size: .; CDR3: CASRRLAGGSSYEQYF; DNA: TGCGCCAGCAGAAGGCTAGCGGGGGGTAGCTCCTACGAGCAGTACTTC
J: TRBJ2-1; V: TRBV19; D: .; size: .; CDR3: CASSIAGFEQFF; DNA: TGTGCCAGTAGTATAGCAGGGTTTGAGCAGTTCTTC
J: TRBJ2-3; V: TRBV9; D: .; size: .; CDR3: CASSVRGVGGTDTQYF; DNA: TGTGCCAGCAGCGTACGTGGGGTAGGGGGCACAGATACGCAGTATTTT
J: TRBJ2-2; V: TRBV29-1; D: .; size: .; CDR3: CSGGSTGELFF; DNA: TGCAGCGGCGGATCGACCGGGGAGCTGTTTTTT
J: TRBJ2-1; V: TRBV7-2; D: .; size: .; CDR3: CASSLVDLRVDEQFF; DNA: TGTGCCAGCAGCTTAGTAGACCTCCGGGTCGATGAGCAGTTCTTC
J: TRBJ1-4; V: TRBV4-1; D: TRBD1; size: .; CDR3: CASSQVGTVGEKLFF; DNA: TGCGCCAGCAGCCAAGTAGGGACAGTAGGGGAAAAACTGTTTTTT
J: TRBJ2-7; V: TRBV30; D: TRBD1; size: .; CDR3: CAWDGTGVYEQYF; DNA: TGTGCCTGGGATGGGACAGGGGTGTACGAGCAGTACTTC
J: TRBJ2-2; V: TRBV28; D: TRBD2; size: once; CDR3: CASSPRGWLAGGPRGGELFF; DNA: TGTGCCAGCAGTCCCCGGGGCTGGCTAGCGGGGGGCCCTCGGGGCGGGGAGCTGTTTTTT
J: TRBJ2-2; V: TRBV18; D: .; size: .; CDR3: CASSRQEEAGELFF; DNA: TGTGCCAGCTCCCGACAGGAAGAGGCCGGGGAGCTGTTTTTT
J: TRBJ1-2; V: TRBV18; D: TRBD1; size: .; CDR3: CASSPSTGGYGYTF; DNA: TGTGCCAGCTCCCCTTCGACAGGGGGCTATGGCTACACCTTC
J: TRBJ2-7; V: TRBV20-1; D: .; size: .; CDR3: CSASGGIEQCF; DNA: TGCAGTGCTAGTGGGGGGATCGAGCAGTGCTTC
J: TRBJ2-6; V: TRBV27; D: TRBD2; size: .; CDR3: CASSRRGVAGGSSGANVLTF; DNA: TGTGCCAGCAGTCGGCGAGGGGTAGCGGGGGGGAGCTCTGGGGCCAACGTCCTGACTTTC
J: TRBJ1-5; V: TRBV7-9; D: .; size: .; CDR3: CASSLDENQPQHF; DNA: TGTGCCAGCAGCTTAGACGAGAATCAGCCCCAGCATTTT
J: TRBJ2-5; V: TRBV5-4; D: TRBD2; size: .; CDR3: CASSYSGHRGETQYF; DNA: TGTGCCAGCAGCTATAGCGGGCACCGAGGGGAGACCCAGTACTTC
J: TRBJ1-1; V: TRBV30; D: .; size: .; CDR3: CAWSPPVTQPEAFF; DNA: TGTGCCTGGAGTCCCCCGGTGACACAACCTGAAGCTTTCTTT
J: TRBJ2-7; V: TRBV28; D: .; size: .; CDR3: CASSYPRGYEQYF; DNA: TGTGCCAGCAGTTACCCGCGGGGCTACGAGCAGTACTTC
J: TRBJ1-2; V: TRBV4-2; D: .; size: .; CDR3: CASSQDRDTATTNYGYTF; DNA: TGTGCCAGCAGCCAAGACCGGGACACAGCAACGACTAACTATGGCTACACCTTC
J: TRBJ1-6; V: TRBV5-1; D: TRBD1; size: .; CDR3: CASSTWTGGNSPLHF; DNA: TGCGCCAGCAGCACTTGGACAGGGGGCAATTCACCCCTCCACTTT
J: TRBJ2-3; V: TRBV14; D: TRBD2; size: once; CDR3: CASSNRGTGTTFSTDTQYF; DNA: TGTGCCAGCAGCAACCGGGGGACCGGGACTACCTTTTCTACAGATACGCAGTATTTT
J: TRBJ1-3; V: TRBV2; D: TRBD1; size: few; CDR3: CASSYDGTVSGNTIYF; DNA: TGTGCCAGCAGCTACGATGGGACAGTCTCTGGAAACACCATATATTTT
J: TRBJ1-2; V: TRBV30; D: TRBD1; size: .; CDR3: CAWGQGGYGYTF; DNA: TGTGCCTGGGGACAGGGGGGCTATGGCTACACCTTC
J: TRBJ2-3; V: TRBV29-1; D: .; size: .; CDR3: CSVERGSTDTQYF; DNA: TGCAGCGTTGAAAGGGGTAGCACAGATACGCAGTATTTT
J: TRBJ1-1; V: TRBV11-1; D: TRBD1; size: .; CDR3: CASTRQGTGTEAFF; DNA: TGTGCCAGCACCCGACAGGGGACGGGCACTGAAGCTTTCTTT
J: TRBJ2-5; V: TRBV29-1; D: TRBD2; size: .; CDR3: CSVVTLAAYQETQYF; DNA: TGCAGCGTCGTAACCCTAGCGGCCTACCAAGAGACCCAGTACTTC
J: TRBJ1-5; V: TRBV19; D: .; size: .; CDR3: CASSIGEPQHF; DNA: TGTGCCAGTAGTATAGGCGAGCCCCAGCATTTT
J: TRBJ2-3; V: TRBV2; D: TRBD2; size: .; CDR3: CASVPWGGEQYF; DNA: TGTGCCAGCGTCCCCTGGGGGGGGGAGCAGTATTTT
J: TRBJ1-1; V: TRBV7-3; D: .; size: .; CDR3: CASVRTTGNTEAFF; DNA: TGTGCCAGCGTAAGGACCACAGGGAACACTGAAGCTTTCTTT
J: TRBJ1-5; V: TRBV19; D: TRBD1; size: .; CDR3: CASSTPGQGYQPQHF; DNA: TGTGCCAGTAGTACACCGGGACAGGGGTATCAGCCCCAGCATTTT
J: TRBJ1-1; V: TRBV6-4; D: TRBD1; size: .; CDR3: CASSDTPQGENTEAFF; DNA: TGTGCCAGCAGTGATACACCACAGGGGGAAAACACTGAAGCTTTCTTT